The entry below describes one TCR beta chain. Its specificity is not known. The data were taken from a study of monozygotic twins with cystic fibrosis. Points from the study as a whole: Nucleotide-identical clonotype sharing was significantly higher within monozygotic CF twin pairs than between unrelated CF individuals.

Libraries were prepared by immunoSEQ multiplex PCR; TCRdb keeps only in-frame clonotypes and omits some of them. The sample lists 13,000 or so clones, 75% to 90% seen once, with 0.65% to 0.9% in the top ten. The V end lost 3 bases, the J end lost 6 bases, and 12 bases lay between the germline ends. CDR3 length equals 14 residues. Germline assignment: CDR1 SGHTS and CDR2 YDEGEE. The origin of this receptor is a boy younger than 18 with cystic fibrosis. Sample: blood. This rearrangement joins TRBV5-8 to TRBJ2-2; D is unresolved. The CDR3 nucleotides read TGTGCCAGCAGCTCTCGAGGCAGTGCCGGGGAGCTGTTTTTT. The encoded protein is CASSSRGSAGELFF.